This TCR beta chain appears in the sequencing data of a study of cytotoxic CD8 clonotypes in ibrutinib-treated CLL. Whole-study context: Across samples, productive templates numbered about 240,000 and productive rearrangements reached 75,000 to 100,000 on average.

This clone was seen a handful of times. Its antigen is not known. Study-level results: Elevated clonality accompanied ibrutinib response, with a return toward baseline values at progression.

For TCR beta libraries, about 2 micrograms of genomic DNA were obtained from cryopreserved PBMCs. Investigators sought sequencing depths of between 1 in 200,000 and 1 in 1 million T cells. Assay used: immunoSEQ multiplex PCR; TCRdb lists only in-frame clones, some missing. The top ten clones hold approximately 30% of a sample with approximately 48,000 clones, about half of them seen once. The source is a human donor with chronic lymphocytic leukemia. Sequenced material: PBMCs, taken after 12 months of ibrutinib treatment.

The CDR3 DNA reads as TGTGCCTCTAACCGGGACAGGGAGCTGTGGGTGGAAGGCTACACCTTC. Residues: CASNRDRELWVEGYTF. V and J are TRBV4-2 and TRBJ1-2, with 9 bases aligning to TRBD1. The CDR3 consists of 16 residues. The germline V gene has CDR1 LGHNA and CDR2 YNFKEQ. The trim removed 11 bases at V and 8 bases at J, leaving 21 bases unmatched.